One sample yielded the 26 T cell receptor beta chains listed below, sequenced in a study (TCRdb year 2016). Receptor libraries were prepared by RT-PCR. For sequencing, an Illumina MiSeq was employed. TCRdb took the public reads, trimmed them with fastp at Q25, ran MiXCR for clone calling and kept in-frame beta chains. Each CDR3 protein gets just one entry, which takes the most common genes and DNA from the rows behind it. The sample yields about 680,000 distinct CDR3 sequences; 12% to 15% were counted once. Roughly 4% of the sample is taken by the ten largest. Material for sequencing was memory CD4+ T cells from blood. These receptors were collected from a female donor in good health, serving as a healthy control.

The CDR3 DNA reads TGTGCCAGCAGTTTCGACAGGGGATCTGAAGCTTTCTTT. Translation: CASSFDRGSEAFF. The chain has TRBV6-2 or TRBV6-3 and TRBJ1-1; TRBD1 agrees at 8 bases. Germline assignment: CDR1 MNHEY and CDR2 SVGEGT. The CDR3 runs to 13 residues. The trim removed 4 bases at V and 6 bases at J, leaving 4 bases unmatched.

V gene TRBV5-8 combines with J gene TRBJ2-1; D is undetermined. The length of the CDR3 is 15 residues. Germline CDR1 and CDR2: SGHTS and YDEGEE. Trimming took off 0 bases at V and 10 bases at J, with 17 bases between the two ends. The CDR3 DNA follows: TGTGCCAGCAGCTTGGTTTGGATGGGCCCCTACGAGCAGTTCTTC. Translation: CASSLVWMGPYEQFF.

The gene calls are TRBV5-4 and TRBJ1-4; TRBD1 aligns across 8 bases. Per germline, CDR1 SGHNT and CDR2 YYREEE (reference sequence). The CDR3 runs 14 residues. V was clipped by 4 bases and J by 6 bases; unmatched bases: 5. CDR3 sequence: CASSRGQVDEKLFF. The DNA of the CDR3 is TGTGCCAGCAGCCGGGGACAGGTAGATGAAAAACTGTTTTTT.

This clonotype has a handful of counts. The rearrangement uses TRBV7-9 and TRBJ2-5; 7 nucleotides line up with TRBD1. There are 11 residues in the CDR3. CDR1 and CDR2 from the germline V gene are SEHNR and FQNEAQ (reference sequence). V trimming: 11 bases; J trimming: 5 bases; junction bases outside the gene matches: 5. The CDR3 DNA sequence: TGTGCCCCAGGGGGAGCGGAGACCCAGTACTTC. This encodes CAPGGAETQYF.

This clonotype was found many times. The gene calls are TRBV5-1 and TRBJ2-1; the D gene is possibly TRBD1 (5 bases). Per germline, CDR1 SGHRS and CDR2 YFSETQ. V was clipped by 4 bases and J by 8 bases, with 10 bases between them. The CDR3 loop spans 12 amino acids. The CDR3 loop is CASSPQGYEQFF. For the CDR3, the DNA is TGCGCCAGCAGCCCCCAGGGTTATGAGCAGTTCTTC.

The V call is TRBV20-1, the J call TRBJ2-7, with D tentatively TRBD1 (6 bases). Germline CDR1 DFQATT, CDR2 SNEGSKA (reference sequence). There are 13 residues in the CDR3. V shed 2 bases and J shed 4 bases, with 12 bases lying between them. The DNA for the CDR3 is TGCAGTGCTAGAAAACAGGGTAGATACGAGCAGTACTTC. Translation: CSARKQGRYEQYF.

This clonotype came up many times. This chain connects TRBV12-3 or TRBV12-4 to TRBJ2-5; D possibly uses TRBD1 or TRBD2 (6 bases each). The V end lost 5 bases, the J end lost 5 bases, and 15 bases lay between the germline ends. The CDR3 loop spans 14 amino acids. CDR3 sequence (DNA): TGTGCCAGCAGTCCTTCCGGGGGCGGGGAGACCCAGTACTTC. As protein: CASSPSGGGETQYF.

This clonotype has only a few counts. The chain employs TRBV5-1 and TRBJ2-1, with D uncertain. Germline assignment: CDR1 SGHRS and CDR2 YFSETQ. The CDR3 covers 14 residues. Trimming removed 4 bases from V and 6 bases from J, with 14 bases in between. The CDR3, as DNA: TGCGCCAGCAGCATGTCAAATCCCAGCAATGAGCAGTTCTTC. Its protein is CASSMSNPSNEQFF.

The gene calls are TRBV20-1 and TRBJ1-5, with 8 positions matching TRBD1. J gave up 3 bases and V 6 bases, and 10 bases lay outside the gene matches. CDR3 length: 15 amino acids. Germline CDR1 reads DFQATT; CDR2 reads SNEGSKA (reference sequence). The CDR3 DNA reads as TGCAGTGCAGTACAGGGGGTCCTTTACAATCAGCCCCAGCATTTT. As protein: CSAVQGVLYNQPQHF.

J is TRBJ1-1 and V is TRBV3-1; weak D call: TRBD1 (6 bases). The CDR3 sequence is 14 residues long. Germline V gives CDR1 LGHDT, CDR2 YNNKEL (reference sequence). V was shortened by 4 bases and J by 1 base, with 10 bases between the two germline ends. The CDR3 here is CASSPGARNTEAFF. Written as DNA, the CDR3 is TGTGCCAGCAGCCCAGGGGCCAGGAACACTGAAGCTTTCTTT.

This chain connects TRBV7-3 to TRBJ2-1, with TRBD2 matching 11 bases. The CDR3 is made up of 16 amino acids. Trimming took 5 bases from V and 4 from J; bases not matched to a gene: 7. The germline gives CDR1 SGHTA, CDR2 FQGTGA. The chain's CDR3 is CASSTQTSGGYNEQFF. CDR3 DNA: TGTGCCAGCAGCACACAAACTAGCGGGGGATACAATGAGCAGTTCTTC.

CDR3 residues: CTPRGAGANVLTF. The CDR3, as DNA: TGCACCCCTAGGGGCGCTGGGGCCAACGTCCTGACTTTC. V and J are TRBV20-1 and TRBJ2-6; TRBD1 might be the D (5 bases). Germline values: CDR1 DFQATT, CDR2 SNEGSKA (reference sequence). The CDR3 is 13 residues long.

This clonotype came up many times. This chain links TRBV27 with TRBJ2-1; 11 nucleotides agree with TRBD2. CDR1 MNHEY and CDR2 SMNVEV come from the germline V gene (reference sequence). After removal of 10 bases from V and 7 bases from J, the junction contained 12 bases not matched to a gene. This CDR3 spans 15 amino acids. The CDR3 sequence is CATATLAGARNEQFF. The DNA of the CDR3 is TGTGCCACCGCTACACTAGCGGGAGCCCGAAATGAGCAGTTCTTC.

This clonotype has just a few counts. The chain combines TRBV29-1 with TRBJ2-3, with D hard to call. Germline V gene data show CDR1 as SQVTM and CDR2 as ANQGSEA. The V end was cut by 4 bases, the J end by 0 bases, with 11 bases between. This CDR3 has 14 amino acids. The CDR3 DNA is TGCAGCGTTGTGATGAGAACTAGCACAGATACGCAGTATTTT. This sequence encodes CSVVMRTSTDTQYF.

This clonotype was found many times. CDR3 sequence (DNA): TGTGCCAGCAGCCAAGAGGCTGCCCATGGCTACACCTTC. Protein: CASSQEAAHGYTF. V gene TRBV3-1 combines with J gene TRBJ1-2; D ambiguous. Trimming left V 0 bases short and J 6 bases short, with 8 bases between. The germline V gene has CDR1 LGHDT and CDR2 YNNKEL (reference sequence). The CDR3 sequence is 13 residues long.

There are many counts of this clonotype. The CDR3 spells CASSVGQGPNQPQHF. Written as DNA, the CDR3 is TGCGCCAGCAGCGTGGGACAGGGGCCTAATCAGCCCCAGCATTTT. The chain couples TRBV5-1 to TRBJ1-5; TRBD1 aligns across 10 bases. The CDR3 is made up of 15 amino acids. V shed 4 bases, J shed 4 bases, and the junction held 5 bases outside the gene matches. Germline CDR1 reads SGHRS; CDR2 reads YFSETQ.

This clonotype was picked up a small number of times. The rearrangement links TRBV15 to TRBJ2-6; D is unclear. The V gene's germline CDR1 is LNHNV and CDR2 YYDKDF (reference sequence). The CDR3 runs 14 residues. V was pared by 4 bases and J by 2 bases, with 6 bases between. The CDR3, as DNA: TGTGCCACCAGCACAGATCCTGGGGCCAACGTCCTGACTTTC. This gives the protein CATSTDPGANVLTF.

This clonotype was seen a few times. The chain has TRBV6-5 and TRBJ1-2; weak D call: TRBD1 (5 bases). The CDR3 totals 16 residues. V was shortened by 2 bases and J by 2 bases, with 15 bases between the two germline ends. The V gene's germline CDR1 is MNHEY and CDR2 SVGAGI. The CDR3 protein is CASSYGFGQGNYGYTF. As DNA, the CDR3 is TGTGCCAGCAGTTACGGATTTGGGCAGGGAAACTATGGCTACACCTTC.

V and J are TRBV6-6 and TRBJ1-6; D remains ambiguous. Per germline, CDR1 MNHNY and CDR2 SVGAGI (reference sequence). CDR3 size: 14 residues. V was cut by 0 bases and J by 14 bases, with 14 bases left in between. CDR3 region: CASSYSATHPSLHF. The CDR3 coding sequence is TGTGCCAGCAGTTACTCGGCAACCCATCCTTCCCTCCACTTT.

About this clonotype: Given the absence of the conserved phenylalanine or tryptophan at the CDR3 end, a read error is likely. The chain carries TRBV9 and TRBJ1-2, with unresolved D. The V and J ends lost 0 bases and 7 bases respectively, with 1 base between them. CDR3 length equals 10 residues. The germline CDR1 and CDR2 sequences are SGDLS and YYNGEE. The CDR3 DNA follows: TGTGCCAGCAGCGTAGGTGGCTACACCTTA. Translation gives CASSVGGYTL.

In this sample, this clonotype turned up a few times. The chain carries TRBV28 and TRBJ1-1, with 7 bases identical to TRBD1. Germline CDR1 and CDR2: MDHEN and SYDVKM. The CDR3 runs 13 residues. Trimming at V came to 7 bases and at J to 4 bases, leaving 6 bases not matched to a gene. CDR3 amino acids: CASKERGRTEAFF. The CDR3 bases are TGTGCCAGCAAGGAGAGGGGGCGCACTGAAGCTTTCTTT.

There are a few counts of this clonotype. The chain uses TRBV20-1 and TRBJ2-7; D might be TRBD1 or TRBD2, each matching 5 bases. With 6 bases removed from V and 3 bases from J, the gap between germline ends came to 12 bases. This CDR3 is 12 amino acids long. Germline-derived CDR1 and CDR2 are DFQATT and SNEGSKA (reference sequence). The CDR3 spells CSAEGYDYEQYF. CDR3 sequence (DNA): TGCAGTGCCGAGGGGTACGACTACGAGCAGTACTTC.

This clonotype was seen at least ten times. V and J are TRBV7-9 and TRBJ1-1; D remains unclear. The germline V gene encodes CDR1 SEHNR and CDR2 FQNEAQ (reference sequence). V lost 4 bases and J 8 bases, leaving 8 bases between the germline ends. The length of the CDR3 is 11 residues. CDR3 in amino acids: CASSSFGEAFF. The CDR3, as DNA: TGTGCCAGCAGCTCATTCGGCGAAGCTTTCTTT. The full variable domain, completed using reference TRBV7-9 and TRBJ1-1, is DTGVSQNPRHKITKRGQNVTFRCDPISEHNRLYWYRQTLGQGPEFLTYFQNEAQLEKSRLLSDRFSAERPKGSFSTLEIQRTEQGDSAMYLCASSSFGEAFFGQGTRLTVV.

This clonotype showed up many times. V usage is TRBV20-1 and J usage is TRBJ1-1; D unclear. Trimming removed 0 bases from V and 11 bases from J, with 16 bases in between. This CDR3 has 13 residues. Germline V gene sequence: CDR1 DFQATT, CDR2 SNEGSKA (reference sequence). In DNA form, the CDR3 reads TGCAGTGCTAGAGATCTCCGGTCCGAGCGGGCTTTCTTT. Translation: CSARDLRSERAFF.

In the case of this clonotype: A single base separates this from a much larger clone, so it may be a read error. CDR3 nucleotide sequence: TGTGCCAGCAGCTTAGCGCGGACCAGGGAGACCCATTACTTC. This sequence encodes CASSLARTRETHYF. The J gene is TRBJ2-5, the V gene TRBV7-8; D possibly matches TRBD1 or TRBD2 (5 bases each). CDR3 length equals 14 residues. Germline V gives CDR1 SGHVS, CDR2 FQNEAQ.

The chain links TRBV6-5 to TRBJ2-7; tentatively, D is TRBD1 (6 bases). This CDR3 is 12 amino acids long. Trimming shortened V by 9 bases and J by 6 bases, and 15 bases separated the two germline ends. From germline, CDR1 is MNHEY and CDR2 SVGAGI. The CDR3 reads CASTGHGAEQYF. CDR3 nucleotide sequence: TGTGCCAGTACGGGACACGGGGCCGAGCAGTACTTC.